The clone carrying this T cell receptor beta chain came up a few times. As yet, its antigen is unknown. There are 15 residues in the CDR3. Germline lookup yields CDR1 MGHRA and CDR2 YSYEKL. V shed 5 bases, J shed 1 base, and the junction held 5 bases outside the gene matches. This sample stems from a study of T-cell reconstitution after alpha-beta-depleted transplantation in children. Study-wide results and caveats: T-cell numbers and diversity, one year after transplant, stemmed largely from T cells that were newly produced. Surviving recipient T cells and thymic progenitors underlay high day-60 TCRbeta diversity in some patients. Approximately two months post-transplant, alpha-beta T cells reportedly originated from several hundred expanded graft clones.

Library preparation (for TCRbeta) was performed with unique molecular identifiers. Via MiXCR, TCRdb re-called the PCR reads, giving one row per CDR3 protein. This table holds roughly 420,000 distinct CDR3 sequences, roughly 15% found once. This clonotype was sampled from a boy under three years old who had a stem cell transplant for Wiskott-Aldrich syndrome, so the T cells may come from the graft donor. The chain combines TRBV4-1 with TRBJ2-1; 7 bases match TRBD2. Sequencing was performed on PBMCs, mostly from graft donor cells, taken 360 days after TCRalphabeta/CD19-depleted stem cell transplant. Here the CDR3 DNA reads TGCGCCAGCAGCTGGGTCGGGGGGTCCTACAATGAGCAGTTCTTC. Translating it yields CASSWVGGSYNEQFF.